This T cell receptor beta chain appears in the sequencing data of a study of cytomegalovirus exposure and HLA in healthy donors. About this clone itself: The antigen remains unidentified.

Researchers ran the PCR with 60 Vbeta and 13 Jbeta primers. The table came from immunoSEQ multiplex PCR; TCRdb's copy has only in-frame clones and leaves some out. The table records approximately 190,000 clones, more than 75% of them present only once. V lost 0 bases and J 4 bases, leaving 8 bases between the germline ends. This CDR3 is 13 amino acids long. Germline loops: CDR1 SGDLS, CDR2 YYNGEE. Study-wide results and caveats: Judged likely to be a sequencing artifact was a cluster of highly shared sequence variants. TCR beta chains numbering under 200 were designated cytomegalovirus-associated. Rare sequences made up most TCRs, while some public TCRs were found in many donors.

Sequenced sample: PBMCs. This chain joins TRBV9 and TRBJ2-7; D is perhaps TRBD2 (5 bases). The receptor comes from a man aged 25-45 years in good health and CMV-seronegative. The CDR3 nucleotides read TGTGCCAGCAGCGTAGATCCGGGATACGAGCAGTACTTC. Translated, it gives CASSVDPGYEQYF.